The 30 T cell receptor beta chains reported below all come from one sample, sequenced in a study of blood T cell repertoires in COVID-19. Clones were read by immunoSEQ multiplex PCR, and TCRdb kept only the in-frame ones, dropping some. The sample shows hundreds of thousands of clones, about 88% of them seen only once. The material sequenced was PBMCs or T cells enriched from blood (not recorded which). These receptors were taken from a man aged 30 to 45 with acute COVID-19.

The rearrangement uses TRBV30 and TRBJ1-5; no clear D gene. CDR1 and CDR2 from the germline V gene are GTSNPN and SVGIG (reference sequence). The CDR3 has 15 amino acids. Trimming removed 2 bases at V and 5 bases at J, with 16 bases between. The CDR3 DNA reads TGTGCCTGGAGTTTGGGAGGGCTGGCCGATCAGCCCCAGCATTTT. Its translation: CAWSLGGLADQPQHF.

The CDR3 loop is CASSPGTSDRLPLNEQFF. The DNA for the CDR3 is TGTGCCAGCAGCCCGGGGACTAGCGACAGATTACCCCTCAATGAGCAGTTCTTC. The rearrangement joins TRBV9 to TRBJ2-1; TRBD2 aligns across 10 bases. The CDR3 is 18 residues long. Germline V gives CDR1 SGDLS, CDR2 YYNGEE. V lost 4 bases and J lost 6; bases outside the gene matches: 16.

The rearrangement links TRBV27 to TRBJ1-4; D gene uncertain. CDR3 size: 16 residues. V lost 1 base, J lost 3 bases, and 12 bases lay in between. Germline CDR1 is MNHEY and CDR2 is SMNVEV (reference sequence). Written as DNA, the CDR3 is TGTGCCAGCAGTTTATTTATCGGGGAGGCTAATGAAAAACTGTTTTTT. The encoded protein is CASSLFIGEANEKLFF. The whole variable domain, remainder taken from reference TRBV27 and TRBJ1-4, is EAQVTQNPRYLITVTGKKLTVTCSQNMNHEYMSWYRQDPGLGLRQIYYSMNVEVTDKGDVPEGYKVSRKEKRNFPLILESPSPNQTSLYFCASSLFIGEANEKLFFGSGTQLSVL.

This chain connects TRBV6-1 to TRBJ2-7; TRBD1 is a possible D gene (6 bases). This CDR3 is built from 17 residues. CDR1 is MNHNS and CDR2 is SASEGT in the germline V gene. The CDR3 loop is CASSESIVGEDRTLFGV. The CDR3 DNA sequence: TGTGCCAGCAGTGAATCGATTGTAGGGGAAGACAGGACGCTCTTTGGCGTC.

The table lists this clone with a count of one. The V gene is TRBV5-4, the J gene TRBJ2-7; 7 bases are a match to TRBD1. CDR3 length: 14 amino acids. The V gene's germline CDR1 is SGHNT and CDR2 YYREEE (reference sequence). J lost 4 bases, V lost 1 base, and 5 bases had no gene match. CDR3 nucleotide sequence: TGTGCCAGCAGCTTGAAAGGGGGCGGTTACGAGCAGTACGTC. It encodes CASSLKGGGYEQYV.

The chain has TRBV6-5 and TRBJ2-7; tentatively, D is TRBD2 (5 bases). Per the germline V gene, CDR1 is MNHEY and CDR2 is SVGAGI. The V gene lost 7 bases and the J gene lost 4 bases, with 11 bases spanning the gap. The length of the CDR3 is 12 residues. The CDR3 protein is CASTADSYEQYV. The CDR3 nucleotides read TGTGCCAGCACCGCGGACTCTTACGAGCAGTACGTC.

The CDR3 DNA reads TGTGCCAGCAGCGTACTGACAGGGAATTCCGGGGAGCTGTTTTTT. Translating gives CASSVLTGNSGELFF. V gene TRBV9 combines with J gene TRBJ2-2; TRBD1 agrees at 7 bases. From germline, CDR1 is SGDLS and CDR2 YYNGEE. CDR3 size: 15 residues. The ends lost 1 base at V and 6 bases at J; junction bases unmatched: 6.

V is TRBV6-2 or TRBV6-3 and J is TRBJ1-2; 8 nucleotides agree with TRBD1. There are 15 residues in the CDR3. Per the germline V gene, CDR1 is MNHEY and CDR2 is SVGEGT. The junction had 5 bases not matched to a gene; V was cut back by 5 bases and J by 0 bases. This CDR3 reads CASSTDRGSNYGYTF. The CDR3 DNA reads TGTGCCAGCAGTACAGACAGGGGCTCTAACTATGGCTACACCTTC.

The V and J genes are TRBV28 and TRBJ2-4, with D possibly TRBD2 on 6 matching bases. This CDR3 contains 11 residues. Germline CDR1 and CDR2: MDHEN and SYDVKM. CDR3 sequence reads: CGAQGGSIQYF. CDR3 DNA: TGTGGCGCTCAGGGAGGTAGCATTCAGTACTTC.

The chain joins TRBV24-1 to TRBJ2-3; TRBD1 agrees at 7 bases. CDR3 length: 16 residues. The J segment lost 1 base and the V segment lost 1 base, leaving 4 bases of the junction unmatched. Germline V gives CDR1 KGHDR, CDR2 SFDVKD. The CDR3 DNA is TGTGCCACCAGTGATTTAACGCAGGGGGGCACAGATACGCAGTATTTT. This gives the protein CATSDLTQGGTDTQYF.

The CDR3 spells CASSDSGETQYF. CDR3 in DNA: TGTGCCAGCAGTGATTCCGGGGAGACCCAGTACTTC. This chain uses TRBV2 with TRBJ2-5; D is unclear. Germline V lookup: CDR1 SNHLY, CDR2 FYNNEI. This CDR3 region has 12 residues. V was clipped by 3 bases and J by 5 bases, with 7 bases between them.

The chain is built from TRBV19 and TRBJ1-6, with D tentatively TRBD1 (5 bases). V was pared by 5 bases and J by 11 bases, with 13 bases between. The germline V gene has CDR1 LNHDA and CDR2 SQIVND (reference sequence). This CDR3 region has 13 residues. The CDR3 DNA reads as TGTGCCAGTAGTCTGGGATCAGGGACACCCCTCCACTTT. Translation: CASSLGSGTPLHF. Together with reference TRBV19 and TRBJ1-6, the CDR3 gives the full variable domain: DGGITQSPKYLFRKEGQNVTLSCEQNLNHDAMYWYRQDPGQGLRLIYYSQIVNDFQKGDIAEGYSVSREKKESFPLTVTSAQKNPTAFYLCASSLGSGTPLHFGNGTRLTVT.

Note on this clone: Other DNA sequences from this sample encode an identical CDR3 as well. The chain couples TRBV9 to TRBJ1-5; a weak D match, TRBD1 (6 bases). The CDR3 has 15 amino acids. Germline V gives CDR1 SGDLS, CDR2 YYNGEE. Trimming stripped 3 bases from V and 0 bases from J, with 10 bases between. CDR3 bases: TGTGCCAGCAGCGCGGACAGCTATAGCAATCAGCCCCAGCATTTT. It encodes CASSADSYSNQPQHF.

V and J are TRBV28 and TRBJ1-4; D gene unclear. Trimming took 4 bases from V and 0 from J, leaving 6 bases between them. Looked up from germline, CDR1 is MDHEN and CDR2 is SYDVKM. The CDR3 contains 14 residues. CDR3 loop: CASSYTATNEKLFF. In DNA form, the CDR3 reads TGTGCCAGCAGTTATACTGCAACTAATGAAAAACTGTTTTTT.

The sample holds one count of this clone. The CDR3 nucleotides are TGTGCCAGCAGCCATCTAGCGGGAGGGCCCTACGAGCAGTACGTC. Amino acid sequence: CASSHLAGGPYEQYV. The chain links TRBV6-5 to TRBJ2-7; 12 positions agree with TRBD2. From germline, CDR1 is MNHEY and CDR2 SVGAGI. Trimming at V came to 6 bases and at J to 2 bases, leaving 5 bases not matched to a gene. The CDR3 covers 15 residues.

CDR3 bases: TGTGCCAGCAGTGTTGGGCGACAGACTAATGAAAAACTGTTTTTT. Translation: CASSVGRQTNEKLFF. The chain couples TRBV25-1 to TRBJ1-4; maybe TRBD1 (5 bases). With 4 bases removed from V and 2 bases from J, the gap between germline ends came to 11 bases. The CDR3 contains 15 residues. The germline V gene has CDR1 MGHDK and CDR2 SYGVNS. Looking up the rest from reference TRBV25-1 and TRBJ1-4 gives the full variable domain: EADIYQTPRYLVIGTGKKITLECSQTMGHDKMYWYQQDPGMELHLIHYSYGVNSTEKGDLSSESTVSRIRTEHFPLTLESARPSHTSQYLCASSVGRQTNEKLFFGSGTQLSVL.

The chain combines TRBV7-8 with TRBJ1-2; D is uncertain. Germline loops: CDR1 SGHVS, CDR2 FQNEAQ. V was shortened by 7 bases and J by 3 bases, with 15 bases between the two germline ends. The CDR3 runs 14 residues. This CDR3 is CASIELSGDYGYTF. CDR3 DNA sequence: TGTGCCAGCATCGAGTTATCCGGGGACTATGGCTACACCTTC.

This chain connects TRBV30 to TRBJ1-1, with 9 bases that match TRBD1. Germline loops: CDR1 GTSNPN, CDR2 SVGIG (reference sequence). V was clipped by 4 bases and J by 4 bases; unmatched bases: 10. There are 15 residues in the CDR3. CDR3 in amino acids: CAWTRDRVKVTEAFF. For the CDR3, the DNA is TGTGCCTGGACTCGGGACAGGGTTAAAGTCACTGAAGCTTTCTTT.

V is TRBV29-1 and J is TRBJ1-5, with TRBD1 identical over 8 bases. Germline V gene data show CDR1 as SQVTM and CDR2 as ANQGSEA. This CDR3 spans 14 amino acids. Losses at the gene ends were 7 bases for V and 0 bases for J; bases not matched to a gene: 5. The CDR3, as DNA: TGCAGCGCTAGGACAGGGAATAGCAATCAGCCCCAGCATTTT. Translated: CSARTGNSNQPQHF.

Regarding this clone: Other DNA sequences in the same sample also yield this CDR3. J is TRBJ2-1 and V is TRBV6-4; 9 bases agree with TRBD2. Looked up from germline, CDR1 is MRHNA and CDR2 is SNTAGT. V was clipped by 0 bases and J by 4 bases; unmatched bases: 1. This CDR3 has 15 residues. The CDR3 is CASSDSSGSYNEQFF. DNA of the CDR3: TGTGCCAGCAGTGACTCTAGCGGGAGTTACAATGAGCAGTTCTTC.

The CDR3 is CASSPGVGGTDTQYF. As DNA, the CDR3 is TGTGCCAGCAGCCCGGGGGTGGGTGGCACAGATACGCAGTATTTT. The genes are TRBV7-2 and TRBJ2-3; D is perhaps TRBD2 (6 bases). Germline CDR1 and CDR2: SGHTA and FQGNSA. The CDR3 is 15 amino acids. V dropped 5 bases and J dropped 1 base, with 13 bases sitting between them.

This sequence joins TRBV30 and TRBJ2-1; tentatively, D is TRBD2 (5 bases). The germline V gene encodes CDR1 GTSNPN and CDR2 SVGIG (reference sequence). V lost 7 bases, J lost 7 bases, and 17 bases lay in between. The CDR3 loop spans 13 amino acids. The CDR3 sequence is CAFAGGLANEQFF. For the CDR3, the DNA is TGTGCCTTTGCGGGTGGACTCGCTAATGAGCAGTTCTTC.

In the case of this clone: One end of the junction varies from germline; a read error may be responsible. The V call is TRBV5-1, the J call TRBJ1-1; D not certain. Germline assignment: CDR1 SGHRS and CDR2 YFSETQ. The CDR3 consists of 13 residues. The CDR3 is CASSLGQDTEAFF. CDR3 DNA: TGTGCCAGCAGCTTGGGTCAGGACACTGAAGCTTTCTTT.

This chain joins TRBV9 and TRBJ2-1; 7 bases map to TRBD2. Germline loops: CDR1 SGDLS, CDR2 YYNGEE. V lost 7 bases, J lost 7 bases, and 5 bases stayed unmatched. This CDR3 comprises 12 residues. CDR3 sequence: CASGSGGNEQFF. The CDR3 DNA follows: TGTGCCAGCGGATCCGGGGGGAATGAGCAGTTCTTC.

The chain uses TRBV2 and TRBJ1-5; tentative D call: TRBD1 (6 bases). This CDR3 is built from 15 residues. V was cut by 4 bases and J by 4 bases, with 14 bases left in between. Germline V gene sequence: CDR1 SNHLY, CDR2 FYNNEI. CDR3 in amino acids: CASSALEGGNQPQHF. In DNA, the CDR3 is TGTGCCAGCAGTGCCTTGGAGGGGGGGAATCAGCCCCAGCATTTT.

The CDR3 DNA is TGTGCCAGCAGTCGGACAGGGTGGTACGAGCAGTACGTC. Its translation: CASSRTGWYEQYV. The chain has TRBV12-3 or TRBV12-4 and TRBJ2-7, with 8 bases that match TRBD1. The CDR3 runs 13 residues. The J segment lost 4 bases and the V segment lost 5 bases, leaving 4 bases of the junction unmatched.

Only one count was recorded for this clone. The gene calls are TRBV24-1 and TRBJ2-2; TRBD1 aligns across 9 bases. CDR3 length: 16 residues. The ends lost 3 bases at V and 5 bases at J; junction bases unmatched: 6. In germline, CDR1 is KGHDR, CDR2 SFDVKD. CDR3 in amino acids: CATSDTTGGKTGELFF. In DNA, the CDR3 is TGTGCCACCAGTGATACGACAGGGGGAAAGACCGGGGAGCTGTTTTTT.

The rearrangement uses TRBV28 and TRBJ1-5; TRBD1 might be the D (6 bases). This CDR3 has 14 amino acids. V lost 1 base to trimming and J lost 5 bases, with 9 bases between them. Germline V lookup: CDR1 MDHEN, CDR2 SYDVKM. The CDR3 spells CASSLSQGHQPQHF. As DNA, the CDR3 is TGTGCCAGCAGTTTATCACAGGGCCATCAGCCCCAGCATTTT.

The genes are TRBV12-3 or TRBV12-4 and TRBJ1-1, with TRBD1 as a possible D gene (6 bases). The CDR3 is made up of 12 amino acids. V lost 2 bases to trimming and J lost 8 bases, with 9 bases between them. The CDR3 DNA reads as TGTGCCAGCAGTTTATCGCAGGGGGAAGCTTTCTTT. It translates to CASSLSQGEAFF.

The V gene is TRBV27, the J gene TRBJ1-2; perhaps TRBD1 as D (5 bases). Germline values: CDR1 MNHEY, CDR2 SMNVEV (reference sequence). The CDR3 runs to 13 residues. V was clipped by 7 bases and J by 2 bases, with 11 bases between them. CDR3 sequence: CASKPQENYGYTF. The CDR3 DNA sequence: TGTGCCAGCAAGCCACAGGAGAACTATGGCTACACCTTC.